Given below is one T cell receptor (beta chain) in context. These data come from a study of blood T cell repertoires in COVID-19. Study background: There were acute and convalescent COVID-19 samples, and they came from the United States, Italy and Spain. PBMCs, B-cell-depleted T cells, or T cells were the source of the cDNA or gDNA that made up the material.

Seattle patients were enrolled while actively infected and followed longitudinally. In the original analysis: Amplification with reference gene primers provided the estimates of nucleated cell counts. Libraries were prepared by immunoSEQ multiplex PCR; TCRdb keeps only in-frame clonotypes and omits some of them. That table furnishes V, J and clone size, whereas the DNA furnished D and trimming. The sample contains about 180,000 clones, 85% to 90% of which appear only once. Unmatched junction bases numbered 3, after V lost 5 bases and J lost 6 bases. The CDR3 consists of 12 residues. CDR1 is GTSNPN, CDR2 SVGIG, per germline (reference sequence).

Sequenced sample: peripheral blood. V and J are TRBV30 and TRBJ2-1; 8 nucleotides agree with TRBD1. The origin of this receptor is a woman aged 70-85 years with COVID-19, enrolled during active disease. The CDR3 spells CAWHGTGNEQFF. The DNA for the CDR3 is TGTGCCTGGCACGGGACAGGCAATGAGCAGTTCTTC.